The TCR beta chain described here comes from a study of T-cell memory formation after mild COVID-19. As for the study in general: There were largely donor-specific TCR clusters. Overall study results and limits: Among clones peaking at day 37 in the second wave, SARS-CoV-2 specificity remained unconfirmed. Memory cells collected pre-infection included some clones that later responded, suggesting cross-reactive memory joined.

The CDR3 has 16 residues. V was cut by 0 bases and J by 1 base, with 12 bases left in between. The germline V gene has CDR1 MGHRA and CDR2 YSYEKL. Concerning this clonotype: The target antigen is unknown.

TCR alpha and TCR beta cDNA libraries carrying sample barcodes and UMIs were produced by 5'RACE using constant-segment primers. One entry per CDR3 protein, called by TCRdb with MiXCR from the 5' RACE reads. The sample has around 130,000 distinct CDR3 sequences, about 5.9% seen once. The receptor was derived from an adult woman who had mild COVID-19 (a few samples of this study predate the infection). Cell type and time point are not known. Specimen: PBMCs or a T cell subset sorted from them (not recorded which). V is TRBV4-1 and J is TRBJ1-2, with unresolved D. The DNA of the CDR3 is TGCGCCAGCAGCCAAGATCGGGCGAAACTTAACTATGGCTACACCTTC. Its translation: CASSQDRAKLNYGYTF.